Below are 28 T cell receptor beta chains sequenced from a single sample in a study of blood T cell repertoires in COVID-19. Sequencing used immunoSEQ multiplex PCR; TCRdb keeps in-frame clones, though not all of them. The sample consists of about 240,000 clones, approximately 83% of them appearing once. The sequenced material came from PBMCs or T cells enriched from blood (not recorded which). These receptors all stem from a woman aged 40 to 50 with acute COVID-19.

The chain recombines TRBV30 with TRBJ2-1, with TRBD2 identical over 12 bases. V lost 2 bases to trimming and J lost 10 bases; unmatched junction nucleotides: 6. Per the germline V gene, CDR1 is GTSNPN and CDR2 is SVGIG (reference sequence). CDR3 length: 14 residues. The CDR3 region is CAWSSGTSGSEQFF. In DNA form, the CDR3 reads TGTGCCTGGAGTTCCGGGACTAGCGGGTCGGAGCAGTTCTTC. Looking up the rest from reference TRBV30 and TRBJ2-1 gives the full variable domain: SQTIHQWPATLVQPVGSPLSLECTVEGTSNPNLYWYRQAAGRGLQLLFYSVGIGQISSEVPQNLSASRPQDRQFILSSKKLLLSDSGFYLCAWSSGTSGSEQFFGPGTRLTVL.

The chain links TRBV7-6 to TRBJ2-1; 8 bases map to TRBD1. The CDR3 extends over 17 amino acids. The V segment lost 1 base and the J segment 1 base; nucleotides outside the gene matches: 6. Germline V gives CDR1 SGHVS, CDR2 FNYEAQ. The CDR3 DNA sequence: TGTGCCAGCAGCTTAGAACAGGGGGGTTTTTCCTACAATGAGCAGTTCTTC. The encoded protein is CASSLEQGGFSYNEQFF.

This sequence joins TRBV6-4 and TRBJ2-2; no firm D call. V lost 5 bases to trimming and J lost 0 bases, with 4 bases between them. Germline V CDR1 and CDR2: MRHNA, SNTAGT. This CDR3 contains 13 residues. DNA of the CDR3: TGTGCCAGCAGTACAACGAACACCGGGGAGCTGTTTTTT. This sequence encodes CASSTTNTGELFF.

This sequence joins TRBV10-2 and TRBJ2-7; weak D call: TRBD1 (6 bases). CDR3 size: 11 residues. CDR1 is WSHSY and CDR2 is SAAADI in the germline V gene. The V end lost 6 bases, the J end lost 7 bases, and 10 bases lay between the germline ends. CDR3 protein: CASSKGTEQYF. Here the CDR3 DNA reads TGCGCCAGCAGCAAGGGGACAGAGCAGTACTTC.

This clone was seen a handful of times. The V gene is TRBV5-4, the J gene TRBJ2-2; 7 bases map to TRBD2. The germline CDR1 and CDR2 sequences are SGHNT and YYREEE (reference sequence). The trim removed 5 bases at V and 1 base at J, leaving 11 bases unmatched. The length of the CDR3 is 17 residues. CDR3 sequence (DNA): TGTGCCAGCAGACCGACCTCTAGCGGAAAGAACACCGGGGAGCTGTTTTTT. Its translation: CASRPTSSGKNTGELFF.

This clone was detected only once. V is TRBV2 and J is TRBJ2-5, with TRBD2 matching over 7 bases. CDR1 SNHLY and CDR2 FYNNEI come from the germline V gene. With V trimmed by 4 bases and J by 9 bases, 11 bases remained unmatched. This CDR3 comprises 14 residues. The CDR3 is CASSGDRDYRAQYF. In nucleotides, the CDR3 is TGTGCCAGCAGTGGGGACCGGGACTATCGGGCCCAGTACTTC.

The V call is TRBV6-2 or TRBV6-3, the J call TRBJ2-3, with 7 bases aligning to TRBD2. Germline CDR1 and CDR2: MNHEY and SVGEGT. Trimming removed 5 bases from V and 2 bases from J; junction bases left unmatched: 4. The length of the CDR3 is 14 residues. The CDR3 nucleotides are TGTGCCAGCAGTCCCGGGACTACCACAGATACGCAGTATTTT. It is translated as CASSPGTTTDTQYF.

The chain joins TRBV11-2 to TRBJ2-1, with 8 bases identical to TRBD2. Germline CDR1 reads SGHAT; CDR2 reads FQNNGV. The CDR3 totals 17 residues. The V gene end was trimmed by 1 base and the J gene end by 10 bases; junction bases not matched to a gene: 15. CDR3 sequence reads: CASSLVREGGYTREQFF. The CDR3 DNA is TGTGCCAGCAGCTTAGTCCGGGAGGGCGGGTATACCCGGGAGCAGTTCTTC. Variable domain in full (rest from reference TRBV11-2 and TRBJ2-1): EAGVAQSPRYKIIEKRQSVAFWCNPISGHATLYWYQQILGQGPKLLIQFQNNGVVDDSQLPKDRFSAERLKGVDSTLKIQPAKLEDSAVYLCASSLVREGGYTREQFFGPGTRLTVL.

The J gene is TRBJ2-7, the V gene TRBV4-1; maybe TRBD1 (7 bases). CDR1 and CDR2 from the germline V gene are MGHRA and YSYEKL. Trimming shortened V by 0 bases and J by 4 bases, and 13 bases separated the two germline ends. The CDR3 runs to 15 residues. DNA of the CDR3: TGCGCCAGCAGCCAAGATAGGCAGGGGGGATACGAGCAGTACTTC. Protein product: CASSQDRQGGYEQYF.

V and J are TRBV7-9 and TRBJ2-1; TRBD2 agrees at 11 bases. Germline V CDR1 and CDR2: SEHNR, FQNEAQ (reference sequence). The junction had 3 bases not matched to a gene; V was cut back by 3 bases and J by 8 bases. The CDR3 length is 14 residues. This chain's CDR3 is CASSLTSGIDEQFF. The CDR3 region has the DNA TGTGCCAGCAGCTTGACTAGCGGGATTGATGAGCAGTTCTTC.

This rearrangement joins TRBV28 to TRBJ2-2, with 8 bases fitting TRBD1. Germline V lookup: CDR1 MDHEN, CDR2 SYDVKM. With 6 bases clipped from V and 1 base from J, the junction kept 4 bases outside the gene matches. This CDR3 has 15 residues. The CDR3 DNA follows: TGTGCCAGCAGGCCACAGGGGGGGAACACCGGGGAGCTGTTTTTT. The encoded protein is CASRPQGGNTGELFF.

The chain's CDR3 is CASSVRGGHNEQFF. CDR3 DNA: TGTGCCAGCAGTGTCCGAGGAGGACACAATGAGCAGTTCTTC. The chain carries TRBV2 and TRBJ2-1; possibly TRBD2 for D (5 bases). The CDR3 length is 14 residues. Germline V CDR1 and CDR2: SNHLY, FYNNEI. V was cut by 4 bases and J by 5 bases, with 12 bases left in between.

The gene calls are TRBV3-1 (or the pseudogene TRBV3-2) and TRBJ2-2; the match to TRBD2 covers 8 bases. This CDR3 contains 15 residues. Germline V gene lookup returns CDR1 LGHDT and CDR2 YNNKEL (reference sequence). The J segment lost 1 base and the V segment lost 4 bases, leaving 2 bases of the junction unmatched. The CDR3, as DNA: TGTGCCAGCAGCCGAGCGGGAGAGAACACCGGGGAGCTGTTTTTT. This translates into CASSRAGENTGELFF.

The rearrangement uses TRBV4-1 and TRBJ2-3; possible D gene TRBD1, 6 bases. The germline gives CDR1 MGHRA, CDR2 YSYEKL. This CDR3 has 14 residues. V lost 5 bases, J lost 4 bases, and 13 bases lay in between. The CDR3 protein is CASSTQGGADTQYF. The CDR3 bases are TGCGCCAGCAGCACACAGGGTGGGGCAGATACGCAGTATTTT.

The rearrangement joins TRBV9 to TRBJ2-7; the D gene is possibly TRBD2 (6 bases). Germline V gives CDR1 SGDLS, CDR2 YYNGEE. The CDR3 sequence is 14 residues long. The V end lost 0 bases, the J end lost 2 bases, and 9 bases lay between the germline ends. CDR3 DNA sequence: TGTGCCAGCAGCGTAGGGACTACAGCCTACGAGCAGTACTTC. Amino acids: CASSVGTTAYEQYF.

In nucleotides, the CDR3 is TGTGCCAGCAATCATAGCGGACCTTCCTACAATGAGCAGTTCTTC. Amino acid sequence: CASNHSGPSYNEQFF. V and J are TRBV27 and TRBJ2-1; tentatively, D is TRBD2 (6 bases). Per germline, CDR1 MNHEY and CDR2 SMNVEV (reference sequence). V gave up 7 bases and J gave up 1 base, with 14 bases separating them. This CDR3 has 15 residues.

The chain links TRBV5-4 to TRBJ2-7; 13 bases line up with TRBD2. J gave up 3 bases and V 4 bases, and 4 bases lay outside the gene matches. Germline-derived CDR1 and CDR2 are SGHNT and YYREEE (reference sequence). CDR3 length: 15 amino acids. In DNA, the CDR3 is TGTGCCAGCAGCGCGGGACTAGCGGGAATCTACGAGCAGTACTTC. It is translated as CASSAGLAGIYEQYF.

This rearrangement joins TRBV5-4 to TRBJ2-6; 10 nucleotides line up with TRBD1. There are 17 residues in the CDR3. The V and J ends lost 3 bases and 3 bases, in that order; junction bases with no gene match: 6. The germline gives CDR1 SGHNT, CDR2 YYREEE (reference sequence). The CDR3 is CASSSLWTGGGANVLTF. The CDR3, as DNA: TGTGCCAGCAGCTCCCTCTGGACAGGGGGTGGGGCCAACGTCCTGACTTTC.

This chain uses TRBV9 with TRBJ2-1, with 8 bases fitting TRBD2. Trimming cost V 0 bases and J 8 bases; bases outside gene matches: 4. The germline CDR1 and CDR2 sequences are SGDLS and YYNGEE. The CDR3 totals 14 residues. CDR3 coding DNA: TGTGCCAGCAGCGTAGCGGGAGGGCCCCATGAGCAGTTCTTC. It translates to CASSVAGGPHEQFF.

The V gene is TRBV19, the J gene TRBJ1-3; 8 bases are a match to TRBD1. Germline V gives CDR1 LNHDA, CDR2 SQIVND (reference sequence). V lost 3 bases to trimming and J lost 3 bases; unmatched junction nucleotides: 4. The CDR3 is 15 amino acids. CDR3 nucleotide sequence: TGTGCCAGTAGTATTCCGACAGGGGTTGGAAACACCATATATTTT. Protein sequence: CASSIPTGVGNTIYF.

The rearrangement joins TRBV29-1 to TRBJ1-2, with D possibly TRBD1 on 6 matching bases. Germline CDR1 and CDR2: SQVTM and ANQGSEA. Trimming took off 7 bases at V and 8 bases at J, with 14 bases between the two ends. This CDR3 contains 11 residues. This CDR3 reads CSEGGPKGYTF. The CDR3 region has the DNA TGCAGCGAGGGGGGCCCGAAAGGCTACACCTTC.

The chain couples TRBV15 to TRBJ2-1, with 7 nucleotides matching TRBD2. Losses at the gene ends were 4 bases for V and 1 base for J; bases not matched to a gene: 4. The CDR3 contains 15 residues. Germline V lookup: CDR1 LNHNV, CDR2 YYDKDF (reference sequence). The CDR3 DNA is TGTGCCACCAGCATAGCGGGCGGGTCCTACAATGAGCAGTTCTTC. Translation gives CATSIAGGSYNEQFF.

The chain has TRBV11-2 and TRBJ2-6, with 8 positions matching TRBD1. The germline V gene encodes CDR1 SGHAT and CDR2 FQNNGV. Trimming at V came to 6 bases and at J to 1 base, leaving 8 bases not matched to a gene. This CDR3 comprises 17 residues. CDR3 DNA sequence: TGTGCCAGCAGAAAGGGGGACAGGCCTTCTGGGGCCAACGTCCTGACTTTC. It specifies CASRKGDRPSGANVLTF.

The CDR3: CASNYGSGGEKLFF. The CDR3 DNA follows: TGTGCCAGTAATTACGGGAGTGGGGGGGAAAAACTGTTTTTT. This chain uses TRBV19 with TRBJ1-4; D might be TRBD1 (5 bases). Per germline, CDR1 LNHDA and CDR2 SQIVND (reference sequence). The CDR3 contains 14 residues. V dropped 7 bases and J dropped 8 bases, with 17 bases sitting between them.

The J gene is TRBJ1-1, the V gene TRBV30; D may be TRBD1 (6 bases). CDR3 length equals 13 residues. Germline loops: CDR1 GTSNPN, CDR2 SVGIG (reference sequence). V lost 2 bases and J lost 6, with 13 bases in between. CDR3 amino acids: CAWSQTGNPEAFF. CDR3 sequence (DNA): TGTGCCTGGAGTCAGACAGGAAACCCTGAAGCTTTCTTT.

V gene TRBV2 combines with J gene TRBJ1-6; maybe TRBD1 (6 bases). Germline lookup yields CDR1 SNHLY and CDR2 FYNNEI. The CDR3 is made up of 14 amino acids. Trimming shortened V by 4 bases and J by 7 bases, and 11 bases separated the two germline ends. CDR3 loop: CASSVYRANSPLHF. In nucleotides, the CDR3 is TGTGCCAGCAGTGTCTACAGGGCAAATTCACCCCTCCACTTT.

V and J are TRBV3-1 (or the pseudogene TRBV3-2) and TRBJ2-2, with TRBD2 identical over 10 bases. This CDR3 contains 17 residues. V lost 6 bases, J lost 7 bases, and 14 bases stayed unmatched. Germline CDR1 and CDR2: LGHDT and YNNKEL (reference sequence). Here the CDR3 DNA reads TGTGCCAGCAGTCAAATAGCGGGAGGAGAACAAGGCGGGGAGCTGTTTTTT. Amino acid sequence: CASSQIAGGEQGGELFF.

The CDR3 loop is CASSLRSSGTDTQYF. CDR3 nucleotides: TGTGCCAGCAGCTTACGGAGTTCTGGCACAGATACGCAGTATTTT. The V gene is TRBV11-3, the J gene TRBJ2-3; no firm D call. The CDR3 length is 15 residues. Trimming cost V 2 bases and J 1 base, with 10 bases left between them. Germline lookup yields CDR1 SGHNT and CDR2 YENEEA.